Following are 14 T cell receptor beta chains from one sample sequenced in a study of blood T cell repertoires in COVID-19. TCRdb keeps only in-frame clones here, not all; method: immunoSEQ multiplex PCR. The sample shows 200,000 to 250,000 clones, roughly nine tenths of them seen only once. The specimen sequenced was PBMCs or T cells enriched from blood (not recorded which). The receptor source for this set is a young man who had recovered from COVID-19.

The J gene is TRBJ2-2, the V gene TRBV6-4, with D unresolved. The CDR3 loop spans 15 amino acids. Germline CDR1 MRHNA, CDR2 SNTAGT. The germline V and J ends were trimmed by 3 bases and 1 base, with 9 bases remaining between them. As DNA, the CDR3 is TGTGCCAGCAGTGAGCACAGCTTGAACACCGGGGAGCTGTTTTTT. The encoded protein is CASSEHSLNTGELFF.

The CDR3 reads CASSATAPNEKLFF. The CDR3 nucleotides are TGTGCCAGCAGCGCGACAGCTCCTAATGAAAAACTGTTTTTT. The rearrangement links TRBV7-2 to TRBJ1-4, with D perhaps TRBD1 (5 bases). V lost 5 bases and J lost 3, with 10 bases in between. There are 14 residues in the CDR3. Looked up from germline, CDR1 is SGHTA and CDR2 is FQGNSA.

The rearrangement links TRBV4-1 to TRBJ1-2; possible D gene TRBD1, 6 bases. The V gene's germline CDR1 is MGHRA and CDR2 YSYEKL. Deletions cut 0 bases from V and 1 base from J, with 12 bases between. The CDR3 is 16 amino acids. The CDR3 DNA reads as TGCGCCAGCAGCCAAGAGGAACAGGGCCTTAACTATGGCTACACCTTC. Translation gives CASSQEEQGLNYGYTF.

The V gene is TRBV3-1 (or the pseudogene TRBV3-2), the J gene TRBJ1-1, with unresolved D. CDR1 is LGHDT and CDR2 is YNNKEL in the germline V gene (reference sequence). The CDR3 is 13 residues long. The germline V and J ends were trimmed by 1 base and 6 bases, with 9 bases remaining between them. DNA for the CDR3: TGTGCCAGCAGCCAAGTTGGCAGGCCTGAAGCTTTCTTT. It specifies CASSQVGRPEAFF.

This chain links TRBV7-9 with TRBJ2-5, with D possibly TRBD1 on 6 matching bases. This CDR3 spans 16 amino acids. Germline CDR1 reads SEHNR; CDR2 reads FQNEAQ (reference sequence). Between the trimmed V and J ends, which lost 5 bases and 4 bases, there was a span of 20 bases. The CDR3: CASSTDTGIDLETQYF. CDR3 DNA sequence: TGTGCCAGCAGCACCGACACAGGGATAGATTTAGAGACCCAGTACTTC.

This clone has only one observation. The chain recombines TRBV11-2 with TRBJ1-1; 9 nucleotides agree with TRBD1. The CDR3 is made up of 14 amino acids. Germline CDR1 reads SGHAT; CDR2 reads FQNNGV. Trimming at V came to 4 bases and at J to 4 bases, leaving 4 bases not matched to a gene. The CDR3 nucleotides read TGTGCCAGCAGCTCGGACAGGGGCGGCACTGAAGCTTTCTTT. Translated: CASSSDRGGTEAFF.

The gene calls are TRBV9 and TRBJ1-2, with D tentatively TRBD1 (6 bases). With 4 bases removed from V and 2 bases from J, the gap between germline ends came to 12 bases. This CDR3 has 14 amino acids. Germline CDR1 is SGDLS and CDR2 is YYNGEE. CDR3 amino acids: CASSPQTGNYGYTF. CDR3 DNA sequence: TGTGCCAGCAGCCCGCAGACAGGAAACTATGGCTACACCTTC.

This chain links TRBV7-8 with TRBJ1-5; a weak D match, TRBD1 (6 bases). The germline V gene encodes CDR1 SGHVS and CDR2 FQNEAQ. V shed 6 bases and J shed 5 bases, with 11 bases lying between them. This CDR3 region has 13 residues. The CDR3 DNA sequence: TGTGCCAGCAGTTACAGGGATTATCAGCCCCAGCATTTT. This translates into CASSYRDYQPQHF. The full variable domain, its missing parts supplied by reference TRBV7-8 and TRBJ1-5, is GAGVSQSPRYKVAKRGQDVALRCDPISGHVSLFWYQQALGQGPEFLTYFQNEAQLDKSGLPSDRFFAERPEGSVSTLKIQRTQQEDSAVYLCASSYRDYQPQHFGDGTRLSIL.

CDR3 region: CASSVERGYEQYF. CDR3 nucleotides: TGTGCCAGTAGTGTCGAGCGAGGTTACGAGCAGTACTTC. The V gene is TRBV19, the J gene TRBJ2-7; D remains unclear. V was clipped by 5 bases and J by 4 bases, with 12 bases between them. The CDR3 covers 13 residues. The germline V gene has CDR1 LNHDA and CDR2 SQIVND (reference sequence).

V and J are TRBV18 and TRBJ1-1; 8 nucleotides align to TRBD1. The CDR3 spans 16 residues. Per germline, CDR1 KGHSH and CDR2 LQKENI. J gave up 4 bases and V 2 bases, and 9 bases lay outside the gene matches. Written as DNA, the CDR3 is TGTGCCAGCTCACCAAAATCACTGGACAGGGTCACTGAAGCTTTCTTT. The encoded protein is CASSPKSLDRVTEAFF.

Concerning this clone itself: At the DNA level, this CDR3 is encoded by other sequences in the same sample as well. CDR3 bases: TGTGCCAGCAGCGTAACAGGGAACACCGGGGAGCTGTTTTTT. Translation: CASSVTGNTGELFF. The chain combines TRBV9 with TRBJ2-2; D might be TRBD1 (5 bases). Trimming shortened V by 1 base and J by 1 base, and 5 bases separated the two germline ends. The CDR3 covers 14 residues. The germline V gene has CDR1 SGDLS and CDR2 YYNGEE.

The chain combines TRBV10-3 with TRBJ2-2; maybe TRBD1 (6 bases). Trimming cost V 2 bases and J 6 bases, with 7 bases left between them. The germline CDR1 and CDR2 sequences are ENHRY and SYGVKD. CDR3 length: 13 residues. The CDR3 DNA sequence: TGTGCCATCAGTGAGACAGGGTCCGGGGAGCTGTTTTTT. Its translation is CAISETGSGELFF.

The CDR3 DNA is TGCGCCAGCAGGGACAGGGGGCTCGGAAACACCATATATTTT. It encodes CASRDRGLGNTIYF. V gene TRBV4-3 combines with J gene TRBJ1-3; 11 nucleotides align to TRBD1. The length of the CDR3 is 14 residues. Germline-derived CDR1 and CDR2 are LGHNA and YSLEER. V gave up 6 bases and J gave up 4 bases; unmatched junction bases: 2.

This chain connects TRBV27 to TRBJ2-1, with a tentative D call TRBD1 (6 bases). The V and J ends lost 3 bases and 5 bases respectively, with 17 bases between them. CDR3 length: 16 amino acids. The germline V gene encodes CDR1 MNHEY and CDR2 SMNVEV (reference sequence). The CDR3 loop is CASSLDTGFVHNEQFF. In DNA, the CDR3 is TGTGCCAGCAGTTTGGACACAGGGTTCGTCCACAATGAGCAGTTCTTC.